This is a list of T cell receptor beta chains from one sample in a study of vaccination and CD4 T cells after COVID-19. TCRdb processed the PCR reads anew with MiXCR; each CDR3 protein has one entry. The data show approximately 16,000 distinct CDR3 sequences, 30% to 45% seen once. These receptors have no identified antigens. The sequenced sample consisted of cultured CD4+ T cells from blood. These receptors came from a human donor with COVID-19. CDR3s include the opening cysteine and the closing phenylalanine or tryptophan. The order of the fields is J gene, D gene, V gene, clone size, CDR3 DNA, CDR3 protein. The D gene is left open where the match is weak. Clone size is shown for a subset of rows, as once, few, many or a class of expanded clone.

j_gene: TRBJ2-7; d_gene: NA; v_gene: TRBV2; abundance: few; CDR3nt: TGTGCCAGCAGGCCGCGACAGAGCTCCTACGAGCAGTACTTC; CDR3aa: CASRPRQSSYEQYF
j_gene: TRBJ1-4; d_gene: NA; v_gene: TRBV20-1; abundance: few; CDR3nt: TGCAGTGCTCGAGGGGAACAATTGGAAAAACTGTTTTTT; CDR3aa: CSARGEQLEKLFF
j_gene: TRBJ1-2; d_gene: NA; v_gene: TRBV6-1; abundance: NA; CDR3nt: TGTGCCAGCAGTGAAATGGGTAGTGGTGGCTACACCTTC; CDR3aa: CASSEMGSGGYTF
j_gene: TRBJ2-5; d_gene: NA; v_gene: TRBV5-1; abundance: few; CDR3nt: TGCGCCAGCAGCTTGGTGGCGGGGACCCAAGAGACCCAGTACTTC; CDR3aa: CASSLVAGTQETQYF
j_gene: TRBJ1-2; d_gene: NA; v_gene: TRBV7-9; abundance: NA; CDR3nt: TGTGCCAGCAGCTTAGGACCCTCGGGAGTCTATGGCTACACCTTC; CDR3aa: CASSLGPSGVYGYTF
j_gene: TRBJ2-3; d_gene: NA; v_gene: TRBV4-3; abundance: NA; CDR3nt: TGCGCCAGCAGCCAAGCTGTCGGGGGTTCCCGGGATACGCAGTATTTT; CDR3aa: CASSQAVGGSRDTQYF
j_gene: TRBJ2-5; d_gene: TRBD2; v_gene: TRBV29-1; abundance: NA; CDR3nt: TGTGTGACGGGGGGAGAGACCCAGTACTTC; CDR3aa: CVTGGETQYF
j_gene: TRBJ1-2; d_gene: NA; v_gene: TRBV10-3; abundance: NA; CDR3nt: TGTGCCATCAGTCAGACGAAGGCTAACTATGGCTACACCTTC; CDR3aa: CAISQTKANYGYTF
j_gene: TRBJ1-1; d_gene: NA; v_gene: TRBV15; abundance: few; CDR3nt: TGTGCCACCAGCAGAAGCGGGGCGCACACTGAAGCTTTCTTT; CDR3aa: CATSRSGAHTEAFF
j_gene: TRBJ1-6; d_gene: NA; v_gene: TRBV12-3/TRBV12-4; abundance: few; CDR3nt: TGTGCCAGCAGCCTAAGGCAAAGTAATTCACCCCTCCACTTT; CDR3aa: CASSLRQSNSPLHF
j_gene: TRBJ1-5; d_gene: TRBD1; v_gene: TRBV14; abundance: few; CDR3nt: TGTGCCAGCAGCCGGGACAGGAATCAGCCCCAGCATTTT; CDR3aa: CASSRDRNQPQHF
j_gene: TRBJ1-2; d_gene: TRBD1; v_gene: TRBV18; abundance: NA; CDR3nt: TGTGCCAACTCCCGGGGACAGGGGGAGTATGGCTACACCTTC; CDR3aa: CANSRGQGEYGYTF
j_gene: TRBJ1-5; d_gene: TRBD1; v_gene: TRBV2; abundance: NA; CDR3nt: TGTGCCAGCAGCGGGACAGGGGCGGGTCAGCCCCAGCATTTT; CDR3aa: CASSGTGAGQPQHF
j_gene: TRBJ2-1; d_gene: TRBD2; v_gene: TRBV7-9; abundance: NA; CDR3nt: TGTGCCAGCAGTAGACTAGCGGGGGGCTCCTACAATGAGCAGTTCTTC; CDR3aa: CASSRLAGGSYNEQFF
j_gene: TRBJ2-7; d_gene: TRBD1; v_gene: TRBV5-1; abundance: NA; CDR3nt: TGCGCCAGCAGCCTGGGGGACAGGCCTGAGGGGAGCTCCTATGAGCAGTACTTC; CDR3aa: CASSLGDRPEGSSYEQYF
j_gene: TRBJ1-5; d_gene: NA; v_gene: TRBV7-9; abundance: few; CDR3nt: TGTGCCAGCAGCCCTATCGGGGACGGTCAGCCCCAGCATTTT; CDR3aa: CASSPIGDGQPQHF
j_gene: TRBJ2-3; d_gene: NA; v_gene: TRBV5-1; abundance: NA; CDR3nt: TGCGCCAGCAGCCCCCAGGAAGATACGCAGTATTTT; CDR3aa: CASSPQEDTQYF
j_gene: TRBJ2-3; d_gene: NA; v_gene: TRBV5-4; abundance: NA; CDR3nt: TGTGCCAGCAGCGCCCAGCGCGATACGCAGTATTTT; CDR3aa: CASSAQRDTQYF
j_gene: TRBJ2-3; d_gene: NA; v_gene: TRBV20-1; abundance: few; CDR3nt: TGCAGTGCTAGACTCCACACAGATACGCAGTATTTT; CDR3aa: CSARLHTDTQYF
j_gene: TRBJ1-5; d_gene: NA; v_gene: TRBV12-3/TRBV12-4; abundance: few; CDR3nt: TGTGCCAGCAGTCCAAGTGGAGGGAGGAATCAGCCCCAGCATTTT; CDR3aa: CASSPSGGRNQPQHF
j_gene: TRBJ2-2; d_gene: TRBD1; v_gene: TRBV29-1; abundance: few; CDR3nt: TGCAGCGTTGATTACCAGGGGGCCGGGGAGCTGTTTTTT; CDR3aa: CSVDYQGAGELFF
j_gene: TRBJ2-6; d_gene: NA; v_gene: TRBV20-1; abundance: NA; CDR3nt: TGCAGTGCTAGAGATCACGGGGCACCTCTCAACGTCCTGACTTTC; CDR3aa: CSARDHGAPLNVLTF
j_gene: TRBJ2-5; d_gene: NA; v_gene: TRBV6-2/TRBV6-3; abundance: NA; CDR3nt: TGTGCCAGCAGACCCGAGGACAGAGTCGGGACCCAGTACTTC; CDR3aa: CASRPEDRVGTQYF
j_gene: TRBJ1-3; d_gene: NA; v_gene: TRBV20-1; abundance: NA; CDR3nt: TGCAGTGCTCTGAGCTCTGGAAACACCATATATTTT; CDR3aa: CSALSSGNTIYF
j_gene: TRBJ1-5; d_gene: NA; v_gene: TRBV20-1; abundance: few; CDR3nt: TGCAGTGCTAGAAATGCCGCACAGCCGGGTCAGCCCCAGCATTTT; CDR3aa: CSARNAAQPGQPQHF
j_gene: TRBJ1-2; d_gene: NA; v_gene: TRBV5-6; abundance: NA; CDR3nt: TGTGCCAGCACCCTGGGAGGGGAACGCTACACCTTC; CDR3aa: CASTLGGERYTF
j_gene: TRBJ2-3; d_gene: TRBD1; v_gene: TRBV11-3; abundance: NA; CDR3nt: TGTGCCAGCAGCAAAGGGACAGCACAAAGAATCACAGATACGCAGTATTTT; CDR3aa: CASSKGTAQRITDTQYF
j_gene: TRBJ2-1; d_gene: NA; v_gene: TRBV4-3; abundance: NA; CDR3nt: TGCGCCAGCAGCCAAGATACCTCCCTGGGGGGACCCCTAGGAAATGAGCAGTTCTTC; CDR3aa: CASSQDTSLGGPLGNEQFF
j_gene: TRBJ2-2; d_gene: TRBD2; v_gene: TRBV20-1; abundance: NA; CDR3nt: TGCAGTGCTAGGCCACCCGGGACTAGGAACACCGGGGAGCTGTTTTTT; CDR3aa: CSARPPGTRNTGELFF
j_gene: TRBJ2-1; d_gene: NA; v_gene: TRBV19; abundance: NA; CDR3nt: TGTGCCAGTAGTGAACGGACCCGGGGCTATGAGCAGTTCTTC; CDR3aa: CASSERTRGYEQFF
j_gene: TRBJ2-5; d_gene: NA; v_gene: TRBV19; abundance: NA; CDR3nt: TGTGCCAGTAGTACAGGGAGAGAGACCCAGTACTTC; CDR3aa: CASSTGRETQYF
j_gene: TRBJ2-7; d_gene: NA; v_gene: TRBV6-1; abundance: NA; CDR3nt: TGTGCCAGCAGGCCCGAGGGACGGAACTACGAGCAGTACTTC; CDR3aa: CASRPEGRNYEQYF
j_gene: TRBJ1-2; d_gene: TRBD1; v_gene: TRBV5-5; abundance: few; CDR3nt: TGTGCCAGCAGCGTATCGGGACAGGGGCCGGAAGGCTACACCTTC; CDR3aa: CASSVSGQGPEGYTF
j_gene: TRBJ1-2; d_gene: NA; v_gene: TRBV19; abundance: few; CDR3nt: TGTGCCAGTAGTATCTCAGGGAGAGATAACTATGGCTACACCTTC; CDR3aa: CASSISGRDNYGYTF
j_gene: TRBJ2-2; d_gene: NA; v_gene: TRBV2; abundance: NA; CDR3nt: TGTGCCAGCAGCGCAAGAGGACATTGGAACACCGGGGAGCTGTTTTTT; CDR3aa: CASSARGHWNTGELFF
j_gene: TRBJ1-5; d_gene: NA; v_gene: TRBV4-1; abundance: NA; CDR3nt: TGCGCCAGCAGCCAAGACAGGGATGGGTGGACTAGCAATCAGCCCCAGCATTTT; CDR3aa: CASSQDRDGWTSNQPQHF
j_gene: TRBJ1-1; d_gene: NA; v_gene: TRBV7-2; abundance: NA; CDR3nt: TGTGCCAGCAGCTTTATGGGACAGAACACTGAAGCTTTCTTT; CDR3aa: CASSFMGQNTEAFF
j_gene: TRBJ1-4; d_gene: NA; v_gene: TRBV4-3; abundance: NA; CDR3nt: TGCGCCAGCAGCTCCGACCGGGGGGAGGCTAATGAAAAACTGTTTTTT; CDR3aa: CASSSDRGEANEKLFF
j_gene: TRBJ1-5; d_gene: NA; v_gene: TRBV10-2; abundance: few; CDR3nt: TGCGCCAGCAGTGGTTCGGTTAGCAATCAGCCCCAGCATTTT; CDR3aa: CASSGSVSNQPQHF
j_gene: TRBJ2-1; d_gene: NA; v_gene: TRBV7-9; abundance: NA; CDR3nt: TGTGCCAGCAGCCCCGGGGGGCGTGAGCAGTTCTTC; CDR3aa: CASSPGGREQFF
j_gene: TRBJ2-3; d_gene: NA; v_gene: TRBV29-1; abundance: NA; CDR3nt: TGCAGCGTCCGAGTTGGCGTGGCGGGTCTGAGCACAGATACGCAGTATTTT; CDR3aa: CSVRVGVAGLSTDTQYF
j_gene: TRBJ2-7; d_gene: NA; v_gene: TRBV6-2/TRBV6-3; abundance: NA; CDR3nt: TGTGCCAGCAGCCGCCCCGCTGCCTGGTCTGAGCAGTACTTC; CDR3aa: CASSRPAAWSEQYF
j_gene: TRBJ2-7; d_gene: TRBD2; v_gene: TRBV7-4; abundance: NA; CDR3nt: TGTGCCAGCAGCGTAGAGGGGACTAGGGGTGTTGAGCAGTACTTC; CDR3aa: CASSVEGTRGVEQYF
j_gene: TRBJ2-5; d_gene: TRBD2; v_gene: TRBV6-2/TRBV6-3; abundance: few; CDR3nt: TGTGCCAGCGCGTCGCGGGGGTCCCAAGAGACCCAGTACTTC; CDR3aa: CASASRGSQETQYF
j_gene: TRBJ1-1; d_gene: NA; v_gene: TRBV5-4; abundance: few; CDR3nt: TGTGCCAGCAGCTTTTTAGGCGCTGAAGCTTTCTTT; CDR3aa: CASSFLGAEAFF